Below, 12 T cell receptor beta chains from the same sample are listed, as sequenced in a study of blood T cells in healthy people across ages. Primed by a sample-barcoded 5' primer and a J-beta primer mix, a second PCR proceeded for about 6 to 12 cycles. MiXCR, applied by TCRdb to the 5' RACE reads, yields one record per CDR3 protein. The table lists around 700,000 distinct CDR3 sequences, 20% to 30% of them singletons. A further study also used this sample, focusing on T cells of mothers and their children.

The sequenced material came from blood. These receptors were collected from a boy between 10 and 17 years old in good health.

This clonotype was seen more than once but under ten times. V gene TRBV6-2 or TRBV6-3 combines with J gene TRBJ2-6; 8 bases line up with TRBD1. Germline V gene sequence: CDR1 MNHEY, CDR2 SVGEGT. The CDR3 contains 15 residues. Trimming cost V 8 bases and J 2 bases; bases outside gene matches: 5. The CDR3 sequence is CASYGQGTGANVLTF. The CDR3 DNA sequence: TGTGCCAGCTACGGACAGGGAACTGGGGCCAACGTCCTGACTTTC.

The table lists this clonotype with many counts. The chain carries TRBV3-1 and TRBJ2-6; D remains ambiguous. Germline values: CDR1 LGHDT, CDR2 YNNKEL (reference sequence). Trimming cost V 2 bases and J 0 bases, with 8 bases left between them. The CDR3 spans 16 residues. The CDR3: CASSQIPSSGANVLTF. CDR3 nucleotide sequence: TGTGCCAGCAGCCAAATCCCCAGCTCTGGGGCCAACGTCCTGACTTTC.

The V and J genes are TRBV7-2 and TRBJ1-6; 8 bases map to TRBD1. The CDR3 is made up of 14 amino acids. In germline, CDR1 is SGHTA, CDR2 FQGNSA. V gave up 4 bases and J gave up 7 bases; unmatched junction bases: 3. The CDR3: CASSYDRGNSPLHF. The CDR3, as DNA: TGTGCCAGCAGCTATGACAGGGGAAATTCACCCCTCCACTTT.

The sample holds a few counts of this clonotype. This chain links TRBV7-2 with TRBJ2-3, with 15 positions matching TRBD2. This CDR3 contains 15 residues. CDR1 is SGHTA, CDR2 FQGNSA, per germline. With 5 bases clipped from V and 7 bases from J, the junction kept 4 bases outside the gene matches. CDR3 sequence reads: CASSRTSGRGNTQYF. DNA for the CDR3: TGTGCCAGCAGCCGGACTAGCGGGAGGGGGAATACGCAGTATTTT.

The rearrangement uses TRBV29-1 and TRBJ1-2; no clear D gene. Germline loops: CDR1 SQVTM, CDR2 ANQGSEA. The CDR3 sequence is 12 residues long. The V end lost 7 bases, the J end lost 7 bases, and 16 bases lay between the germline ends. The CDR3 DNA reads TGCAGCGCCATTCAGAGGGCGGCTGGCTACACCTTC. This gives the protein CSAIQRAAGYTF.

The chain carries TRBV24-1 and TRBJ1-1, with D possibly TRBD1 on 6 matching bases. CDR1 KGHDR and CDR2 SFDVKD come from the germline V gene. There are 14 residues in the CDR3. V lost 2 bases and J lost 4, with 10 bases in between. CDR3: CATSDSTGSTEAFF. The CDR3 DNA reads TGTGCCACCAGTGATTCTACAGGGAGCACTGAAGCTTTCTTT.

This clonotype was counted a few times. This CDR3 reads CSVPGSGHEQYF. DNA of the CDR3: TGCAGCGTCCCGGGATCAGGGCACGAGCAGTACTTC. The chain recombines TRBV29-1 with TRBJ2-7; either TRBD1 or TRBD2 may supply D (5 bases each). V was shortened by 6 bases and J by 5 bases, with 14 bases between the two germline ends. In germline, CDR1 is SQVTM, CDR2 ANQGSEA. The CDR3 covers 12 residues.

A few counts support this clonotype. This chain joins TRBV3-1 and TRBJ2-1; the match to TRBD2 covers 7 bases. Trimming cost V 4 bases and J 4 bases; bases outside gene matches: 10. This CDR3 spans 16 amino acids. Germline CDR1 reads LGHDT; CDR2 reads YNNKEL (reference sequence). CDR3 sequence (DNA): TGTGCCAGCAGCCCTTTGGGAGGGATTAGGTACAATGAGCAGTTCTTC. This codes for CASSPLGGIRYNEQFF.

This clonotype turned up a few times. The CDR3 loop reads CASSNTRLGAGANVLTF. CDR3 nucleotide sequence: TGTGCCAGTAGTAATACAAGACTAGGTGCTGGGGCCAACGTCCTGACTTTC. This rearrangement joins TRBV19 to TRBJ2-6; weak D call: TRBD2 (6 bases). Germline V gives CDR1 LNHDA, CDR2 SQIVND (reference sequence). The V and J ends lost 4 bases and 2 bases respectively, with 15 bases between them. CDR3 length: 17 amino acids. The whole variable domain, remainder taken from reference TRBV19 and TRBJ2-6, is DGGITQSPKYLFRKEGQNVTLSCEQNLNHDAMYWYRQDPGQGLRLIYYSQIVNDFQKGDIAEGYSVSREKKESFPLTVTSAQKNPTAFYLCASSNTRLGAGANVLTFGAGSRLTVL.

This rearrangement joins TRBV5-6 to TRBJ2-5, with TRBD1 matching 11 bases. Germline V lookup: CDR1 SGHDT, CDR2 YYEEEE. This CDR3 spans 16 amino acids. J gave up 3 bases and V 5 bases, and 9 bases lay outside the gene matches. CDR3 nucleotide sequence: TGTGCCAGCAGTGATGTAGGACAGGGGGCGAAAGAGACCCAGTACTTC. Its protein is CASSDVGQGAKETQYF.

This clonotype came up a few times. The V and J genes are TRBV29-1 and TRBJ2-1, with D hard to call. The end of the DNA is better explained by TRBJ2-7, so the J call may be wrong. The germline gives CDR1 SQVTM, CDR2 ANQGSEA. CDR3 length equals 11 residues. CDR3 DNA: TGCAGCGTTTATTTTCGGGACGAGCAGTACTTC. Its protein is CSVYFRDEQYF.

This clonotype was seen a few times. The chain uses TRBV29-1 and TRBJ2-5; TRBD2 aligns across 11 bases. The V segment lost 5 bases and the J segment 2 bases; nucleotides outside the gene matches: 4. CDR1 and CDR2 (germline): SQVTM, ANQGSEA. The CDR3 sequence is 14 residues long. In DNA form, the CDR3 reads TGCAGCGTTACGGGACTAGCGGATCAAGAGACCCAGTACTTC. Encoded protein: CSVTGLADQETQYF.